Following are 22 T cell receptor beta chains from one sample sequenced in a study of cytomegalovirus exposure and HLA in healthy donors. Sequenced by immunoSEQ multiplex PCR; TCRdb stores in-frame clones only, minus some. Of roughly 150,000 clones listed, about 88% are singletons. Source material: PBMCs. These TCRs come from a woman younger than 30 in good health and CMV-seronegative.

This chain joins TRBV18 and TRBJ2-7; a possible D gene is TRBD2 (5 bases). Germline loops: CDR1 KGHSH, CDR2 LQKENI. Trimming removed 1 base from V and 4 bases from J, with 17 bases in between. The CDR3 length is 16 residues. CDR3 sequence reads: CASSPLEDGGLYEQYF. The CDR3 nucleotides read TGTGCCAGCTCACCACTTGAGGACGGAGGATTATACGAGCAGTACTTC.

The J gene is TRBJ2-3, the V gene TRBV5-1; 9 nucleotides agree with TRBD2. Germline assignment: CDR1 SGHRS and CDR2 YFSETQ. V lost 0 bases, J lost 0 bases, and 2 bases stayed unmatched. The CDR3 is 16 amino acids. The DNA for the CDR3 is TGCGCCAGCAGCTTGGACAGCGGGGGGAGCACAGATACGCAGTATTTT. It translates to CASSLDSGGSTDTQYF.

DNA of the CDR3: TGCGCCAGCAGCTTGGGAGAGAGGACTGAAGCTTTCTTT. Protein sequence: CASSLGERTEAFF. This chain joins TRBV5-1 and TRBJ1-1; D gene ambiguous. Germline-derived CDR1 and CDR2 are SGHRS and YFSETQ. V was cut by 0 bases and J by 5 bases, with 8 bases left in between. There are 13 residues in the CDR3.

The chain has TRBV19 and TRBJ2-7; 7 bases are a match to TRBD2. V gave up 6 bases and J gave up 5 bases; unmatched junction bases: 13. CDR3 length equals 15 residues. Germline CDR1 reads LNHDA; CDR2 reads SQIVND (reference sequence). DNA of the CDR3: TGTGCCAGTAGGAAGGGCGGGAGAACTGTCCACGAGCAGTACTTC. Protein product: CASRKGGRTVHEQYF.

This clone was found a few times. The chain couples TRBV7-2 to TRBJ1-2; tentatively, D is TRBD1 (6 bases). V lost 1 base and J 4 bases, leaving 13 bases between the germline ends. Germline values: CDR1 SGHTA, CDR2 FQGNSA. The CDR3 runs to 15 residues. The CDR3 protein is CASSLDGQLSYGYTF. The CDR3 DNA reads TGTGCCAGCAGCTTAGACGGACAGCTTAGCTATGGCTACACCTTC.

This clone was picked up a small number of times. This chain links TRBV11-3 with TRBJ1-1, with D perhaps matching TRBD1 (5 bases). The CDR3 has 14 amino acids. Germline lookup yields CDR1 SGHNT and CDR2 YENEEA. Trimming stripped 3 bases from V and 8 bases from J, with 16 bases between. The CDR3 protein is CASSLGGPGREAFF. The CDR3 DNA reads TGTGCCAGCAGCTTGGGGGGACCGGGCCGAGAAGCTTTCTTT.

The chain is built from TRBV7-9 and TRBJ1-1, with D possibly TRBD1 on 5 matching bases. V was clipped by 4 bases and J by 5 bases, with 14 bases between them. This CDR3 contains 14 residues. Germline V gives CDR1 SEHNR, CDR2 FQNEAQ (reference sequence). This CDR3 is CASSSQDRGTEAFF. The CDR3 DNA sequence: TGTGCCAGCAGCTCCCAGGACCGGGGGACTGAAGCTTTCTTT.

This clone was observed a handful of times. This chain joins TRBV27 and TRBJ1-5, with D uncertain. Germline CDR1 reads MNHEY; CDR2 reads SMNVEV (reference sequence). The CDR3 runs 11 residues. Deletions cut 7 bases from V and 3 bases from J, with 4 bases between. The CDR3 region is CASTYNQPQHF. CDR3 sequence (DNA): TGTGCCAGCACCTACAATCAGCCCCAGCATTTT.

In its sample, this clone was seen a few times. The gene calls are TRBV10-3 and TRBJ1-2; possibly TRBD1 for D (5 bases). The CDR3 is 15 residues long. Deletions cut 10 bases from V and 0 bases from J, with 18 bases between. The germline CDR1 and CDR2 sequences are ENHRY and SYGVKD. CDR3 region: CATGQTEMTNYGYTF. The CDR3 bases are TGTGCCACGGGTCAGACAGAAATGACTAACTATGGCTACACCTTC.

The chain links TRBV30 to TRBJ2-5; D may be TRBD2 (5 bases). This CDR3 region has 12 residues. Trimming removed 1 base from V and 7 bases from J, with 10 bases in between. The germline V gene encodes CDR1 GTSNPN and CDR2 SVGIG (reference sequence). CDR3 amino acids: CAWSASEGTQYF. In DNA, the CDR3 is TGTGCCTGGAGTGCCTCCGAGGGGACCCAGTACTTC.

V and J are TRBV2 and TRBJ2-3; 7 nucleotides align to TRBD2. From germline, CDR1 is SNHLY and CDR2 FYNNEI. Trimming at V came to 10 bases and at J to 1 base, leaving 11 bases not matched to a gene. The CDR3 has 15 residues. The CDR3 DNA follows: TGTGCCATCTTAATGGGGGGGATCGGCACAGATACGCAGTATTTT. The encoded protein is CAILMGGIGTDTQYF.

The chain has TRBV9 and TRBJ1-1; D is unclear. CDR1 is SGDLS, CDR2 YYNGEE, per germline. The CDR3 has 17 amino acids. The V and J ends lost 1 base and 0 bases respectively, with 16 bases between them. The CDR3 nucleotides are TGTGCCAGCAGCGTATATCAGGCAGCTACCATGAACACTGAAGCTTTCTTT. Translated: CASSVYQAATMNTEAFF.

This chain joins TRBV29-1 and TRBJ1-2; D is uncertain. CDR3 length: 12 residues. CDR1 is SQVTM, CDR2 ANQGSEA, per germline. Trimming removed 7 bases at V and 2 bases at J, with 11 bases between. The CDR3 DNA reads TGCAGCGGGTACAGCTGGAACTATGGCTACACCTTC. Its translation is CSGYSWNYGYTF. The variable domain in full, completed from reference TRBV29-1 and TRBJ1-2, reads SAVISQKPSRDICQRGTSLTIQCQVDSQVTMMFWYRQQPGQSLTLIATANQGSEATYESGFVIDKFPISRPNLTFSTLTVSNMSPEDSSIYLCSGYSWNYGYTFGSGTRLTVV.

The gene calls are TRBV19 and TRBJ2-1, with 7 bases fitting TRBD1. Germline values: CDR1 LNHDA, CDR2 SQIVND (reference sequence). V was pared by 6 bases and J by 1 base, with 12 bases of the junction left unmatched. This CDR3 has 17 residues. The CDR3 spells CASRRPGQLTSYNEQFF. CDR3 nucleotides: TGTGCCAGTAGGAGACCGGGACAGCTTACATCCTACAATGAGCAGTTCTTC.

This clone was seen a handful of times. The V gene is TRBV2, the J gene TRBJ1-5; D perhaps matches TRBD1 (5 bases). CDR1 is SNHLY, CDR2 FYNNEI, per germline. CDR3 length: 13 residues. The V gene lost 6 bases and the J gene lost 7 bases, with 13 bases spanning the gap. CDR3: CASRMTEYQPQHF. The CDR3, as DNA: TGTGCCAGCAGGATGACAGAGTACCAGCCCCAGCATTTT.

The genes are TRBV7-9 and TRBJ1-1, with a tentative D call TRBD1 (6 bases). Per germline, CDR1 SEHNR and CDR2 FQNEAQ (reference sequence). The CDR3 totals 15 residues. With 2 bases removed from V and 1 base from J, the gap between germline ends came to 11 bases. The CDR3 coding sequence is TGTGCCAGCAGCTTACCCCAGGGGAGGAACACTGAAGCTTTCTTT. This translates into CASSLPQGRNTEAFF.

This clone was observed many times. The CDR3 loop is CASSQRGTYEQYF. The CDR3 coding sequence is TGTGCCAGCAGCCAAAGGGGAACCTACGAGCAGTACTTC. The J gene is TRBJ2-7, the V gene TRBV14; D perhaps matches TRBD1 (5 bases). This CDR3 has 13 amino acids. V was trimmed by 2 bases and J by 2 bases, leaving 7 bases between them. The germline CDR1 and CDR2 sequences are SGHDN and FVKESK.

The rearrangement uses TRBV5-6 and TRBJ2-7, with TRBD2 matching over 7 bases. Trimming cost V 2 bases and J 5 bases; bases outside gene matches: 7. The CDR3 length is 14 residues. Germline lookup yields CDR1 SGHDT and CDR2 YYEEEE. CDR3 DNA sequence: TGTGCCAGCAGCTTAATTCCGGGGAGGGACGAGCAGTACTTC. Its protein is CASSLIPGRDEQYF.

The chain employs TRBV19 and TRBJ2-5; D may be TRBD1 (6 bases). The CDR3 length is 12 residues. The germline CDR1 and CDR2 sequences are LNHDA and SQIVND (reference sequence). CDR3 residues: CSSGTSGETQYF. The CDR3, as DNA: TGTTCTTCCGGGACATCGGGAGAGACCCAGTACTTC.

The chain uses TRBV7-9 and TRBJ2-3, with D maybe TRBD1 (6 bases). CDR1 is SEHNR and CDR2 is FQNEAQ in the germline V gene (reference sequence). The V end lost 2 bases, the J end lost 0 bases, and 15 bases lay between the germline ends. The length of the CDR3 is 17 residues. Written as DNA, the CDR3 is TGTGCCAGCAGCTTACCCATTCGGGACACCAGCACAGATACGCAGTATTTT. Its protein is CASSLPIRDTSTDTQYF.

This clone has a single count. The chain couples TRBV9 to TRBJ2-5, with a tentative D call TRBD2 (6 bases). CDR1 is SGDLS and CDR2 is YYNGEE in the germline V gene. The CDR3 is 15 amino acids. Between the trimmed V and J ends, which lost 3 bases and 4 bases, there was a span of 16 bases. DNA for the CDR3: TGTGCCAGCAGCGCTGGGGGAGGATCGGGAGAGACCCAGTACTTC. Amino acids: CASSAGGGSGETQYF.

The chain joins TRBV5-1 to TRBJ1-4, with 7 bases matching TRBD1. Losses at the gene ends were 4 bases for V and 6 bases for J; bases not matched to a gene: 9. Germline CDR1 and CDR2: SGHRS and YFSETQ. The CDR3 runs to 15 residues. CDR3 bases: TGCGCCAGCAGCGAGGGGGACAGTCATTATGAAAAACTGTTTTTT. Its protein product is CASSEGDSHYEKLFF.